The 5 T cell receptor beta chains given below trace back to one sample, sequenced in a study of blood T cell repertoires in COVID-19 (dated by TCRdb to 2018 to 2021). The protocol used for the library was the immunoSEQ multiplex PCR assay. As stored in TCRdb, this immuneACCESS dataset retains in-frame rearrangements with V and J assigned. A fraction of the clones does not appear; measured against another copy, unresolved V genes explain less than half of the discrepancy, and the remainder lacks a known reason. In this sample the table shows some 60,000 clones, roughly 85% of which occur a single time. The ten most abundant clones make up 18% of the sample. The sequenced sample was peripheral blood. The receptors originated from a human donor in a cohort sampled during active COVID-19.

V and J are TRBV9 and TRBJ2-7, with 9 bases that match TRBD2. Trimming took 0 bases from V and 3 from J; bases not matched to a gene: 1. This CDR3 spans 14 amino acids. Germline V gives CDR1 SGDLS, CDR2 YYNGEE. CDR3 nucleotides: TGTGCCAGCAGCGTAGCGACTAGCGGCTACGAGCAGTACTTC. Protein: CASSVATSGYEQYF.

This clone is a singleton in its sample. The J gene is TRBJ1-1, the V gene TRBV5-1; D is unresolved. CDR3 length: 15 residues. CDR1 and CDR2 (germline): SGHRS, YFSETQ. With 0 bases removed from V and 1 base from J, the gap between germline ends came to 10 bases. CDR3 DNA sequence: TGCGCCAGCAGCTTGGTGTCGGTAAGGAACACTGAAGCTTTCTTT. This encodes CASSLVSVRNTEAFF.

The chain recombines TRBV14 with TRBJ2-3, with unresolved D. Trimming removed 2 bases from V and 1 base from J, with 7 bases in between. Germline CDR1 is SGHDN and CDR2 is FVKESK. The CDR3 covers 14 residues. The CDR3 DNA reads as TGTGCCAGCAGCCAAATTGCAGGCACAGATACGCAGTATTTT. Translated, it gives CASSQIAGTDTQYF. Supplemented by reference TRBV14 and TRBJ2-3, the full variable domain reads EAGVTQFPSHSVIEKGQTVTLRCDPISGHDNLYWYRRVMGKEIKFLLHFVKESKQDESGMPNNRFLAERTGGTYSTLKVQPAELEDSGVYFCASSQIAGTDTQYFGPGTRLTVL.

This clone was picked up one time. The chain carries TRBV18 and TRBJ2-7, with TRBD1 identical over 11 bases. Germline CDR1 reads KGHSH; CDR2 reads LQKENI. The CDR3 contains 15 residues. The V and J ends lost 5 bases and 4 bases, in that order; junction bases with no gene match: 7. CDR3 sequence (DNA): TGTGCCAGCTCAGATGGACAGGGGGCTGGGTACGAGCAGTACTTC. It translates to CASSDGQGAGYEQYF.

This rearrangement joins TRBV5-1 to TRBJ2-5; possibly TRBD2 for D (6 bases). V lost 3 bases and J 4 bases, leaving 16 bases between the germline ends. This CDR3 contains 15 residues. From germline, CDR1 is SGHRS and CDR2 YFSETQ. This CDR3 is CASSSGSGGLETQYF. As DNA, the CDR3 is TGCGCCAGCAGCTCGGGCTCCGGGGGTCTAGAGACCCAGTACTTC.